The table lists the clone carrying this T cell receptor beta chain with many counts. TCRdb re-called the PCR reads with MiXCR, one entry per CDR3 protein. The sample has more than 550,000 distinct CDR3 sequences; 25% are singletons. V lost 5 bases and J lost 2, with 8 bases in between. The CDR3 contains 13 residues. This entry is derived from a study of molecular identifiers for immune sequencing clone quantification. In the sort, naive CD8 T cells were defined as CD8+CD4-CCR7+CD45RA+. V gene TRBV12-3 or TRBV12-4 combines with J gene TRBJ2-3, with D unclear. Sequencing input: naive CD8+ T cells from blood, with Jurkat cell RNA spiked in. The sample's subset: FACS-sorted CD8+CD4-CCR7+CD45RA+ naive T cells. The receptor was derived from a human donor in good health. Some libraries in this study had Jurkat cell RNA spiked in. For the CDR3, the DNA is TGTGCCAGCAGTAACAGCACCACAGATACGCAGTATTTT. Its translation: CASSNSTTDTQYF.